Each of the 2 T cell receptor beta chains below was sequenced from the same sample in a study of a mutant IDH1 vaccine in newly diagnosed glioma. As for time point: week 23, last vaccination. Each dose of the vaccine consisted of 300 ug of mutant IDH1 20-mer peptide, with topical imiquimod. For these TCRs, the target antigens are not known. The data were produced by immunoSEQ multiplex PCR, yet TCRdb's version contains in-frame clones alone and is incomplete. The sample shows roughly 43,000 clones, approximately 76% of them seen only once. The material sequenced was PBMCs, taken from a glioma patient whose treatment included an IDH1 peptide vaccine. These receptors were taken from a man aged 50 to 59 with glioma.

This clone appeared a few times. This chain links TRBV9 with TRBJ2-3, with TRBD1 identical over 8 bases. Germline lookup yields CDR1 SGDLS and CDR2 YYNGEE. The V and J ends lost 4 bases and 3 bases, in that order; junction bases with no gene match: 7. The CDR3 is made up of 15 amino acids. The CDR3: CASSPRQGRTDTQYF. CDR3 DNA: TGTGCCAGCAGCCCCAGACAGGGGAGGACAGATACGCAGTATTTT.

This clone showed up just once. The rearrangement uses TRBV6-1 and TRBJ2-1; 10 bases align to TRBD2. Germline loops: CDR1 MNHNS, CDR2 SASEGT. Unmatched junction bases numbered 5, after V lost 2 bases and J lost 4 bases. The CDR3 totals 16 residues. The DNA of the CDR3 is TGTGCCAGCAGTGAATGGATAGCGGGGGGTTACAATGAGCAGTTCTTC. This sequence encodes CASSEWIAGGYNEQFF.